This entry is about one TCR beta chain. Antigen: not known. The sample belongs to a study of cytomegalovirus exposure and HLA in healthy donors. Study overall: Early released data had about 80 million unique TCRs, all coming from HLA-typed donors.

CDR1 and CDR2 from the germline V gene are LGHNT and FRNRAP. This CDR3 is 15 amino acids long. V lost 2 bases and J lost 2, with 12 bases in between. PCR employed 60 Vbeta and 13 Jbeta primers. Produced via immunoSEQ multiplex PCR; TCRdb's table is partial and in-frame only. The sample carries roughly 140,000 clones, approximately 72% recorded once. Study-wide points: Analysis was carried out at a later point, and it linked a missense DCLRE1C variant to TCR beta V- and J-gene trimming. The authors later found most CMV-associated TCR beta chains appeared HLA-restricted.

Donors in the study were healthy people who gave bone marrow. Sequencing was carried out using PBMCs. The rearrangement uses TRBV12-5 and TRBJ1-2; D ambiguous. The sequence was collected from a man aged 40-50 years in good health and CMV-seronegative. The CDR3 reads CASGLRGRNNYGYTF. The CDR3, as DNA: TGTGCTAGTGGTTTGCGAGGCCGAAACAACTATGGCTACACCTTC. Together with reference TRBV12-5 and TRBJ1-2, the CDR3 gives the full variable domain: DARVTQTPRHKVTEMGQEVTMRCQPILGHNTVFWYRQTMMQGLELLAYFRNRAPLDDSGMPKDRFSAEMPDATLATLKIQPSEPRDSAVYFCASGLRGRNNYGYTFGSGTRLTVV.